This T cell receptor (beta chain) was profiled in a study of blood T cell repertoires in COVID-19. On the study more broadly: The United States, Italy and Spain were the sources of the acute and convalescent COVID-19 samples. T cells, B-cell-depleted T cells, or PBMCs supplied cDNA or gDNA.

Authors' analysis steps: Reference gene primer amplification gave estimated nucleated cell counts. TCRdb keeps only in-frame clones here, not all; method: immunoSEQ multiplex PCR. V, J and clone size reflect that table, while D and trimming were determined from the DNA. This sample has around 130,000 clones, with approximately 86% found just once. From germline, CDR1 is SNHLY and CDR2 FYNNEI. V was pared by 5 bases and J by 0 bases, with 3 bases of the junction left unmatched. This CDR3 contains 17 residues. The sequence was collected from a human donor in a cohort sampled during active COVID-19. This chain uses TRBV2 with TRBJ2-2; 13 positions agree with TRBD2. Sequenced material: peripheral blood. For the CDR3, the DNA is TGTGCCAGCAGTCCCGGGACTAGCGGGGCGAACACCGGGGAGCTGTTTTTT. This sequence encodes CASSPGTSGANTGELFF.